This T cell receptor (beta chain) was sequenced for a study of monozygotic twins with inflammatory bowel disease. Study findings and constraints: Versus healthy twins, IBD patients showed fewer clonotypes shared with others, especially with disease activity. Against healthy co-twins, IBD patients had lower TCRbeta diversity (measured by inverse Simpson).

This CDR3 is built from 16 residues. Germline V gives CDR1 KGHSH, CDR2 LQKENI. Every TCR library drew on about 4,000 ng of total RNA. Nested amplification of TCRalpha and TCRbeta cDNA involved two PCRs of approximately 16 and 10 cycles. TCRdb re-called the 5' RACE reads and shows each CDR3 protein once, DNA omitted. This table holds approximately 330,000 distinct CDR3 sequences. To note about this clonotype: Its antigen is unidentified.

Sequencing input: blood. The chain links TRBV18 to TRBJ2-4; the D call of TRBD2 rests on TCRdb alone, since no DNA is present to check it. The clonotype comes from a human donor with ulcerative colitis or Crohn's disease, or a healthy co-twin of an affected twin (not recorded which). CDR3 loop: CASSEGLAGGENIQYF.